Listed below are T cell receptor beta chains from one sample, sequenced in a study of identifying expanded T cells in peripheral blood. Profiled with immunoSEQ multiplex PCR; TCRdb holds only in-frame clones, not every one. The sample holds tens of thousands of clones, 84% seen once. Sequencing was carried out using blood. All receptors come from a person aged 18 to 69 in good health. The CDR3 runs from the conserved cysteine through the conserved F or W. The D gene is left open where the match is weak. Only part of the rows carry a size: once, few, many, or a class if the clone is expanded.

clone_size: NA; v_call: TRBV9; j_call: TRBJ2-5; d_call: NA; cdr3_nt: TGTGCCAGCAGCTGGAAAGGGGGGCAAGAGACCCAGTACTTC; cdr3_aa: CASSWKGGQETQYF
clone_size: NA; v_call: TRBV9; j_call: TRBJ2-6; d_call: NA; cdr3_nt: TGTGCCAGCAGCGTAGGGGGCGGGGACGGGGCCAACGTCCTGACTTTC; cdr3_aa: CASSVGGGDGANVLTF
clone_size: few; v_call: TRBV6-5; j_call: TRBJ2-7; d_call: TRBD2; cdr3_nt: TGTGCCAGCAGTTACCTCCCGACTAGCGGGAGGCCCGAGCAGTACTTC; cdr3_aa: CASSYLPTSGRPEQYF
clone_size: NA; v_call: TRBV29-1; j_call: TRBJ2-5; d_call: TRBD1; cdr3_nt: TGCAGCGTAGAAACAGGGGGCGCGGAGACCCAGTACTTC; cdr3_aa: CSVETGGAETQYF
clone_size: NA; v_call: TRBV5-4; j_call: TRBJ2-5; d_call: NA; cdr3_nt: TGTGCCAGCAGCTTGGAAGGTCGGCAAGAGACCCAGTACTTC; cdr3_aa: CASSLEGRQETQYF
clone_size: NA; v_call: TRBV9; j_call: TRBJ1-1; d_call: TRBD1; cdr3_nt: TGTGCCAGCAGTGATACACTACCGGGACAGGGAACGGTTGAAGCTTTCTTT; cdr3_aa: CASSDTLPGQGTVEAFF
clone_size: once; v_call: TRBV7-2; j_call: TRBJ1-1; d_call: NA; cdr3_nt: TGTGCCAGCAGCTTATATATACAGGACAATGAAGCTTTCTTT; cdr3_aa: CASSLYIQDNEAFF
clone_size: NA; v_call: TRBV7-3; j_call: TRBJ1-3; d_call: TRBD1; cdr3_nt: TGTGCCAGCAGCTTAAACGGCCAGGGGGCTGGAAACACCATATATTTT; cdr3_aa: CASSLNGQGAGNTIYF
clone_size: few; v_call: TRBV14; j_call: TRBJ2-5; d_call: TRBD2; cdr3_nt: TGTGCCAGCAGCGGTCGGGACTACGAGACCCAGTACTTC; cdr3_aa: CASSGRDYETQYF
clone_size: NA; v_call: TRBV4-3; j_call: TRBJ2-1; d_call: TRBD2; cdr3_nt: TGCGCCAGCAGCCAAGATTTGAGCGGGAGCTCCTACAATGAGCAGTTCTTC; cdr3_aa: CASSQDLSGSSYNEQFF
clone_size: NA; v_call: TRBV29-1; j_call: TRBJ2-3; d_call: TRBD2; cdr3_nt: TGCAGCGTTGTGAGGGGGAGACTAGCGGGAGAAACAGATACGCAGTATTTT; cdr3_aa: CSVVRGRLAGETDTQYF
clone_size: NA; v_call: TRBV6-5; j_call: TRBJ1-1; d_call: NA; cdr3_nt: TGTGCCAGCAGAAGACAGGAAACGAACACTGAAGCTTTCTTT; cdr3_aa: CASRRQETNTEAFF
clone_size: once; v_call: TRBV6-6; j_call: TRBJ2-7; d_call: NA; cdr3_nt: TGTGCCAGCAGTTACGGTGGGAGCGGGCTCCCCTACGAGCAGTACTTC; cdr3_aa: CASSYGGSGLPYEQYF
clone_size: NA; v_call: TRBV23-1; j_call: TRBJ1-3; d_call: NA; cdr3_nt: TGCGCCAGCAGTCACCCGGACAGCGCGAACTCTGGAAACACCATATATTTT; cdr3_aa: CASSHPDSANSGNTIYF
clone_size: NA; v_call: TRBV28; j_call: TRBJ2-7; d_call: NA; cdr3_nt: TGTGCCACCAACGGAGGCAGGGAAGTCTACGAGCAGTACTTC; cdr3_aa: CATNGGREVYEQYF
clone_size: few; v_call: TRBV28; j_call: TRBJ1-2; d_call: TRBD1; cdr3_nt: TGTGCCAGCAGTAGAGCGGGACAGGGGGCAGCTGCCTATGGCTACACCTTC; cdr3_aa: CASSRAGQGAAAYGYTF
clone_size: NA; v_call: TRBV9; j_call: TRBJ2-2; d_call: NA; cdr3_nt: TGTGCCAGCAGCGCCATACAGGCGAACACCGGGGAGCTGTTTTTT; cdr3_aa: CASSAIQANTGELFF
clone_size: NA; v_call: TRBV5-1; j_call: TRBJ2-5; d_call: NA; cdr3_nt: TGCGCCAGCAGCTTGGAGTCGGGAGCGGATGTGACCCAGTACTTC; cdr3_aa: CASSLESGADVTQYF
clone_size: NA; v_call: TRBV11-3; j_call: TRBJ2-2; d_call: NA; cdr3_nt: TGTGCCAGCAGCTTAGAGACTACATGGGGTGGGGACACCGGGGAGCTGTTTTTT; cdr3_aa: CASSLETTWGGDTGELFF
clone_size: NA; v_call: TRBV7-6; j_call: TRBJ2-2; d_call: NA; cdr3_nt: TGTGCCAGCAGCTTTTTAAGGCCAGGACTCGCCACCGGGGAGCTGTTTTTT; cdr3_aa: CASSFLRPGLATGELFF
clone_size: once; v_call: TRBV11-2; j_call: TRBJ2-2; d_call: NA; cdr3_nt: TGTGCCAGCAGCTTAAGGGGACTCGGGGAGCTGTTTTTT; cdr3_aa: CASSLRGLGELFF
clone_size: NA; v_call: TRBV7-2; j_call: TRBJ1-2; d_call: NA; cdr3_nt: TGTGCCAGCAGCTTAACCCAGGGATCCTATAACTATGGCTACACCTTC; cdr3_aa: CASSLTQGSYNYGYTF
clone_size: NA; v_call: TRBV9; j_call: TRBJ2-5; d_call: TRBD2; cdr3_nt: TGTGCCAGCAGCGCTACTAGCGGACAAGAGACCCAGTACTTC; cdr3_aa: CASSATSGQETQYF
clone_size: NA; v_call: TRBV7-3; j_call: TRBJ2-1; d_call: NA; cdr3_nt: TGTGCCAGCAGCTTAACGGTGGGTACAGGGCAGGGACCTAACAATGAGCAGTTCTTC; cdr3_aa: CASSLTVGTGQGPNNEQFF
clone_size: NA; v_call: TRBV28; j_call: TRBJ1-1; d_call: NA; cdr3_nt: TGTGCCAGCAGTTTGTATCCGTATGGAGGAGGCGACCCTGAAGCTTTCTTT; cdr3_aa: CASSLYPYGGGDPEAFF
clone_size: few; v_call: TRBV5-8; j_call: TRBJ2-7; d_call: TRBD1; cdr3_nt: TGTGCCAGCAGCTCCTGGACAGGAGCCTACGAGCAGTACTTC; cdr3_aa: CASSSWTGAYEQYF
clone_size: NA; v_call: TRBV7-3; j_call: TRBJ2-1; d_call: TRBD2; cdr3_nt: TGTGCCAGCAGCTTAATAGGACTAGCGGACTACAATGAGCAGTTCTTC; cdr3_aa: CASSLIGLADYNEQFF
clone_size: NA; v_call: TRBV28; j_call: TRBJ1-3; d_call: NA; cdr3_nt: TGTGCCAGCAGTTCGGCAGTTCTGAGCTCTGGAAACACCATATATTTT; cdr3_aa: CASSSAVLSSGNTIYF
clone_size: NA; v_call: TRBV7-8; j_call: TRBJ2-3; d_call: NA; cdr3_nt: TGTGCCAGCAGCTTAGACCTTAACACAGATACGCAGTATTTT; cdr3_aa: CASSLDLNTDTQYF
clone_size: NA; v_call: TRBV19; j_call: TRBJ2-7; d_call: NA; cdr3_nt: TGTGCCAGTAGTATGAGGGGAGGCTACGAGCAGTACTTC; cdr3_aa: CASSMRGGYEQYF
clone_size: NA; v_call: TRBV9; j_call: TRBJ2-2; d_call: TRBD2; cdr3_nt: TGTGCCAGCAGCGTAGCAGGCGGGACTAGCGGGACCGGGGAGCTGTTTTTT; cdr3_aa: CASSVAGGTSGTGELFF
clone_size: NA; v_call: TRBV6-5; j_call: TRBJ2-3; d_call: NA; cdr3_nt: TGTGCCAGCAGTTCCCCGGGTAGCGTGACAGATACGCAGTATTTT; cdr3_aa: CASSSPGSVTDTQYF
clone_size: NA; v_call: TRBV19; j_call: TRBJ1-5; d_call: TRBD1; cdr3_nt: TGTGCCAGTACCAACTTGGGACAGGGGAGGAGCAATCAGCCCCAGCATTTT; cdr3_aa: CASTNLGQGRSNQPQHF
clone_size: NA; v_call: TRBV6-5; j_call: TRBJ1-1; d_call: NA; cdr3_nt: TGTGCCAGCACCAAAGGGTCCGTGAACACTGAAGCTTTCTTT; cdr3_aa: CASTKGSVNTEAFF
clone_size: few; v_call: TRBV7-9; j_call: TRBJ1-3; d_call: NA; cdr3_nt: TGTGCCAGCAGCTTAGTACACGGTGGAAACACCATATATTTT; cdr3_aa: CASSLVHGGNTIYF
clone_size: many; v_call: TRBV6-6; j_call: TRBJ1-2; d_call: TRBD1; cdr3_nt: TGTGCCAGCAACCAGGACAGGGGGAACTATGGCTACACCTTC; cdr3_aa: CASNQDRGNYGYTF
clone_size: NA; v_call: TRBV5-4; j_call: TRBJ2-5; d_call: TRBD2; cdr3_nt: TGTGCCAGCAGCTTGGTGGGTTGGGCTAGCGGGACTCAAGAGACCCAGTACTTC; cdr3_aa: CASSLVGWASGTQETQYF
clone_size: NA; v_call: TRBV13; j_call: TRBJ2-2; d_call: NA; cdr3_nt: TGTGCCAGCAGCCAGAATCCCTTCGCGAACACCGGGGAGCTGTTTTTT; cdr3_aa: CASSQNPFANTGELFF
clone_size: NA; v_call: TRBV10-2; j_call: TRBJ2-3; d_call: TRBD2; cdr3_nt: TGCGCCACCCGGACTAGCGGGAGCACAGATACGCAGTATTTT; cdr3_aa: CATRTSGSTDTQYF
clone_size: NA; v_call: TRBV19; j_call: TRBJ2-4; d_call: NA; cdr3_nt: TGTGCCACTACCCCCCACCTACTAGCCAAAAACATTCAGTACTTC; cdr3_aa: CATTPHLLAKNIQYF
clone_size: NA; v_call: TRBV6-1; j_call: TRBJ2-3; d_call: NA; cdr3_nt: TGTGCCAGCAACCTCGACAGAACAGATACGCAGTATTTT; cdr3_aa: CASNLDRTDTQYF
clone_size: NA; v_call: TRBV4-3; j_call: TRBJ2-5; d_call: TRBD2; cdr3_nt: TGCGCCAGCAGCCATGGACTAGCGGGAGACGTTGAGACCCAGTACTTC; cdr3_aa: CASSHGLAGDVETQYF
clone_size: NA; v_call: TRBV6-6; j_call: TRBJ1-2; d_call: NA; cdr3_nt: TGTGCCAGCATAGACAGAGAGGGGTATGGCTACACCTTC; cdr3_aa: CASIDREGYGYTF
clone_size: NA; v_call: TRBV9; j_call: TRBJ2-2; d_call: TRBD1; cdr3_nt: TGTGCCAGCAGCATAAGACAGGGGGCGGAAGGGGAGCTGTTTTTT; cdr3_aa: CASSIRQGAEGELFF
clone_size: NA; v_call: TRBV18; j_call: TRBJ2-2; d_call: NA; cdr3_nt: TGTGCCAGCTCACCAATTCTAGCTCCGAACACCGGGGAGCTGTTTTTT; cdr3_aa: CASSPILAPNTGELFF
clone_size: NA; v_call: TRBV27; j_call: TRBJ1-1; d_call: NA; cdr3_nt: TGTGCCAGCAGTTTCAGGAGGAGCACTGAAGCTTTCTTT; cdr3_aa: CASSFRRSTEAFF
clone_size: NA; v_call: TRBV18; j_call: TRBJ2-7; d_call: TRBD1; cdr3_nt: TGTGCCAGCTCACCGAAGACAGGGGATCCTCCCGAGCAGTACTTC; cdr3_aa: CASSPKTGDPPEQYF
clone_size: NA; v_call: TRBV7-3; j_call: TRBJ2-1; d_call: TRBD2; cdr3_nt: TGTGCCAGCAGCTCCCCGGGACTAGCGGGACCCCAGGAGCAGTTCTTC; cdr3_aa: CASSSPGLAGPQEQFF
clone_size: NA; v_call: TRBV19; j_call: TRBJ2-2; d_call: TRBD1; cdr3_nt: TGTGCCAGTAGTCTCAGGGGGCGGACCGGGGAGCTGTTTTTT; cdr3_aa: CASSLRGRTGELFF
clone_size: NA; v_call: TRBV13; j_call: TRBJ2-2; d_call: NA; cdr3_nt: TGTGCCAGCAGCTTGGGACCTCGCCGTAACGGGGAGCTGTTTTTT; cdr3_aa: CASSLGPRRNGELFF
clone_size: NA; v_call: TRBV29-1; j_call: TRBJ1-3; d_call: NA; cdr3_nt: TGCAGCGTTATGGGAGGGTCGGTTCGAAACACCATATATTTT; cdr3_aa: CSVMGGSVRNTIYF
clone_size: NA; v_call: TRBV28; j_call: TRBJ2-3; d_call: NA; cdr3_nt: TGTGCCAGCAGTGAACAGATAAGCACAGATACGCAGTATTTT; cdr3_aa: CASSEQISTDTQYF
clone_size: NA; v_call: TRBV25-1; j_call: TRBJ2-1; d_call: NA; cdr3_nt: TGTGCCAGCAGTGATAGGGCCGTAGATTCCCTTTTGCAGTTCTTC; cdr3_aa: CASSDRAVDSLLQFF
clone_size: once; v_call: TRBV7-3; j_call: TRBJ2-5; d_call: NA; cdr3_nt: TGTGCCAGCAGCCCGGGACTGCCTTGGGAGACCCAGTACTTC; cdr3_aa: CASSPGLPWETQYF
clone_size: NA; v_call: TRBV2; j_call: TRBJ2-1; d_call: NA; cdr3_nt: TGTGCCAGCAGTGGTTTAAATAATGAGCAGTTCTTC; cdr3_aa: CASSGLNNEQFF
clone_size: NA; v_call: TRBV5-8; j_call: TRBJ2-5; d_call: TRBD2; cdr3_nt: TGTGCCAGCAGCCCGACTAGCGGGAGTAAACAAGAGACCCAGTACTTC; cdr3_aa: CASSPTSGSKQETQYF
clone_size: NA; v_call: TRBV28; j_call: TRBJ2-2; d_call: NA; cdr3_nt: TGTGCCAGCAGTTCCCCATATACCGTCGCGAACACCGGGGAGCTGTTTTTT; cdr3_aa: CASSSPYTVANTGELFF